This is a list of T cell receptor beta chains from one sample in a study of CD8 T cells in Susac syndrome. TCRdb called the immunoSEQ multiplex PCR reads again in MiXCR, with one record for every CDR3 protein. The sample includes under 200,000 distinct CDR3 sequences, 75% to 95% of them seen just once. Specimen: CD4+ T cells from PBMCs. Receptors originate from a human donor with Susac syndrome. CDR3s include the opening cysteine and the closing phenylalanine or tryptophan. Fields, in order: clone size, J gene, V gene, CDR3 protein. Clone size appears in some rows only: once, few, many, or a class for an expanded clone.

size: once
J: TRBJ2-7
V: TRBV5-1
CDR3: CASSPEAGAVYEQYF

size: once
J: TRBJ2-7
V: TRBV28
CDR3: CASSTPGQGRMHEQYF

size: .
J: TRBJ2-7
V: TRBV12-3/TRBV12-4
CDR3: CASTRGDPYEQYF

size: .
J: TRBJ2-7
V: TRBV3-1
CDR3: CASSLAYSTESFTYEQYF

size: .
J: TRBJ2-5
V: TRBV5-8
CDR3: CASSSGQGIETQYF

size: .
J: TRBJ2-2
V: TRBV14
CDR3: CASSQFSGRAGGELFF

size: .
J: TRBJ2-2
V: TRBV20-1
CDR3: CSARDRRLGTAITGELFF

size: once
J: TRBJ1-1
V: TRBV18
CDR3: CASSSGTGIGAFF

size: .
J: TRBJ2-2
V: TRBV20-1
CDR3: CSASTSSNTGELFF

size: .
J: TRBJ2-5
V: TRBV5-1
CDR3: CASSAAETQYF

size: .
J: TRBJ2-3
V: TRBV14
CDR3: CASSQEAGGGGTDTQYF

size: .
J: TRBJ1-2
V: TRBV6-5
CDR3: CASGSLGAFYGYTF

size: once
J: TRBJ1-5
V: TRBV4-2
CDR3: CASSQEDQPQHF

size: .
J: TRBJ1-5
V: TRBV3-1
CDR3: CASSQGLSNQPQHF

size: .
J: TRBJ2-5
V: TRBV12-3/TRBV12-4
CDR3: CASSLRGMTQYF

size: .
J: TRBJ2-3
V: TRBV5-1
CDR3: CASSLESGGLDTQYF

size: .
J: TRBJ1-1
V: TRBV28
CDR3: CASGRDKAFF

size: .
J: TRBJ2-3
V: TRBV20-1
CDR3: CSAIPASPADTQYF

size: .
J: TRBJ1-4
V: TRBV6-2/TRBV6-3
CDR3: CASIMEGGEKLFF

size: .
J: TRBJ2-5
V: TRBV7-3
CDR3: CASSRTSGGQETQYF

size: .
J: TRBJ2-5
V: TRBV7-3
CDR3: CASSLQPGISGGTQYF

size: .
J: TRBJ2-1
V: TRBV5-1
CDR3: CASSLRTSGGIISNEQFF